Many counts were recorded for the clone carrying this T cell receptor beta chain. Its antigen is still unknown. The sample originates from a study of T cells in Graves' hyperthyroidism and ophthalmopathy. Study-wide points: Within blood appeared most thyroid clonotypes that had expanded above 0.001.

The TCR beta CDR3 regions underwent amplification using RNA transcripts as the source. When the TCR CDR3 underwent first-round RT-PCR, the HTBI primer set was used. One entry per CDR3 protein, called by TCRdb with MiXCR from the multiplex PCR reads. The sample lists more than 350,000 distinct CDR3 sequences, approximately 14% occurring once. With 6 bases removed from V and 5 bases from J, the gap between germline ends came to 19 bases. The CDR3 spans 14 residues. The germline V gene has CDR1 DFQATT and CDR2 SNEGSKA (reference sequence). J is TRBJ1-1 and V is TRBV20-1; TRBD1 is a possible D gene (5 bases). The source of this sequence is a woman between 55 and 75 years old with Graves' ophthalmopathy. Sequenced: blood. In DNA form, the CDR3 reads TGCAGTGCCACGAGCGGACAACCGGGTACTGAAGCTTTCTTT. Translation gives CSATSGQPGTEAFF.